A single sample is the source of the 20 T cell receptor beta chains below, sequenced in a study of blood T cell repertoires in COVID-19 (TCRdb year 2020). Library preparation was by the immunoSEQ multiplex PCR assay. Held by TCRdb, this immuneACCESS table contains in-frame sequences only and omits some clones. Under half of the omission traces to an unresolved V gene where checked; the cause of the rest is unknown. This sample has around 100,000 clones in its table, and 70% to 80% of those were observed once. The ten most abundant clones make up roughly 29% of the sample. Sequencing input: peripheral blood. These receptors originate from a man in his sixties or seventies with active or convalescent COVID-19.

The V gene is TRBV4-3, the J gene TRBJ1-1, with 9 bases lining up with TRBD1. CDR3 size: 14 residues. V was pared by 8 bases and J by 2 bases, with 6 bases of the junction left unmatched. Per germline, CDR1 LGHNA and CDR2 YSLEER. CDR3 DNA: TGCGCCAGCGGACGGACAGGGGACAACACTGAAGCTTTCTTT. The encoded protein is CASGRTGDNTEAFF.

The chain combines TRBV16 with TRBJ2-3; a possible D gene is TRBD2 (5 bases). CDR1 and CDR2 from the germline V gene are KGHSY and FQNENV. The V gene lost 2 bases and the J gene lost 4 bases, with 25 bases spanning the gap. The CDR3 covers 19 residues. CDR3 residues: CASSQHALARSGGADTQYF. The CDR3 DNA sequence: TGTGCCAGCAGCCAACACGCCCTCGCACGGAGCGGTGGGGCAGATACGCAGTATTTT.

The gene calls are TRBV29-1 and TRBJ1-1, with 8 bases that match TRBD1. The CDR3 totals 12 residues. The V segment lost 6 bases and the J segment 3 bases; nucleotides outside the gene matches: 3. The germline CDR1 and CDR2 sequences are SQVTM and ANQGSEA. The CDR3 nucleotides are TGCAGCGTGGCGGACAGGGACACTGAAGCTTTCTTT. Its protein product is CSVADRDTEAFF.

CDR3 DNA: TGTGCCAGCAGCTTAGAAGTTAGTGGGGCAGGAGTCCACTTT. This encodes CASSLEVSGAGVHF. The V gene is TRBV7-2, the J gene TRBJ1-6, with a weak D call TRBD1 (5 bases). Trimming pared 1 base from V and 17 bases from J, leaving 18 bases between. Germline V gene sequence: CDR1 SGHTA, CDR2 FQGNSA. CDR3 size: 14 residues.

This clone was counted between two and nine times. The chain recombines TRBV5-1 with TRBJ1-6; weak D call: TRBD1 (6 bases). The CDR3 length is 16 residues. The germline V gene has CDR1 SGHRS and CDR2 YFSETQ. Trimming pared 4 bases from V and 7 bases from J, leaving 18 bases between. CDR3 nucleotide sequence: TGCGCCAGCAGCCGCCGACCAGGGGAAAGCAATTCACCCCTCCACTTT. Translated: CASSRRPGESNSPLHF.

V and J are TRBV25-1 and TRBJ2-1, with TRBD1 identical over 12 bases. Germline CDR1 reads MGHDK; CDR2 reads SYGVNS. The CDR3 is 16 residues long. V lost 6 bases and J lost 8; bases outside the gene matches: 11. This CDR3 is CASSRPPGQGADEQFF. Written as DNA, the CDR3 is TGTGCCAGCAGCAGACCCCCGGGACAGGGGGCGGATGAGCAGTTCTTC.

For this clone: Relative to the germline gene, one junction end is altered; a read error may explain this. The chain is built from TRBV7-7 and TRBJ2-5, with 9 positions matching TRBD1. The germline gives CDR1 SSHAT, CDR2 FNYEAQ (reference sequence). The CDR3 is 15 residues long. CDR3 DNA sequence: TGTGCTAGCAGCTTAGGGACAGGGTTCGAAAAGACCCAGTACTTC. Its protein product is CASSLGTGFEKTQYF. Combining the CDR3 with reference TRBV7-7 and TRBJ2-5 gives the whole variable domain GAGVSQSPRYKVTKRGQDVTLRCDPISSHATLYWYQQALGQGPEFLTYFNYEAQPDKSGLPSDRFSAERPEGSISTLTIQRTEQRDSAMYRCASSLGTGFEKTQYFGPGTRLLVL.

In DNA, the CDR3 is TGTGCCAGCAGCCAAGATTCCAACAGGGGTTACAATGAGCAGTTCTTC. Translating gives CASSQDSNRGYNEQFF. J is TRBJ2-1 and V is TRBV3-1 (or the pseudogene TRBV3-2); 7 nucleotides agree with TRBD1. The length of the CDR3 is 16 residues. The germline V gene has CDR1 LGHDT and CDR2 YNNKEL (reference sequence). With 0 bases clipped from V and 4 bases from J, the junction kept 6 bases outside the gene matches.

The table lists this clone with a few counts. This sequence joins TRBV28 and TRBJ2-7; no clear D gene. The CDR3 runs to 12 residues. The germline V gene has CDR1 MDHEN and CDR2 SYDVKM. With 6 bases removed from V and 6 bases from J, the gap between germline ends came to 12 bases. CDR3 sequence reads: CASSLRDSEQYF. The CDR3 DNA follows: TGTGCCAGCAGCTTGCGCGATTCCGAGCAGTACTTC.

V is TRBV27 and J is TRBJ2-3, with TRBD2 identical over 7 bases. Trimming removed 4 bases from V and 6 bases from J; junction bases left unmatched: 4. CDR3 length equals 13 residues. Looked up from germline, CDR1 is MNHEY and CDR2 is SMNVEV (reference sequence). The CDR3 loop is CASSSTSEDTQYF. In DNA form, the CDR3 reads TGTGCCAGCAGTTCCACTAGCGAGGATACGCAGTATTTT.

This clone has just one count. This chain links TRBV4-3 with TRBJ2-7; TRBD1 aligns across 7 bases. The germline gives CDR1 LGHNA, CDR2 YSLEER. V trimming: 1 base; J trimming: 2 bases; junction bases outside the gene matches: 5. This CDR3 has 15 amino acids. DNA of the CDR3: TGCGCCAGCAGCCAAGCTGTACAGGGGACCTACGAGCAGTACTTC. It specifies CASSQAVQGTYEQYF.

This rearrangement joins TRBV11-3 to TRBJ1-1; 8 bases are shared with TRBD1. The J segment lost 5 bases and the V segment lost 4 bases, leaving 3 bases of the junction unmatched. Germline CDR1 SGHNT, CDR2 YENEEA. CDR3 size: 13 residues. CDR3 region: CASSSQGGTEAFF. The CDR3 nucleotides read TGTGCCAGCAGCTCACAGGGGGGGACTGAAGCTTTCTTT.

The V and J genes are TRBV5-6 and TRBJ2-1, with 8 bases lining up with TRBD2. The CDR3 contains 16 residues. Germline V CDR1 and CDR2: SGHDT, YYEEEE. Losses at the gene ends were 0 bases for V and 4 bases for J; bases not matched to a gene: 6. CDR3 in amino acids: CASSLEVTSAYNEQFF. The DNA of the CDR3 is TGTGCCAGCAGCTTGGAGGTGACTAGCGCATACAATGAGCAGTTCTTC. Filled out from reference TRBV5-6 and TRBJ2-1, the complete variable domain reads DAGVTQSPTHLIKTRGQQVTLRCSPKSGHDTVSWYQQALGQGPQFIFQYYEEEERQRGNFPDRFSGHQFPNYSSELNVNALLLGDSALYLCASSLEVTSAYNEQFFGPGTRLTVL.

V gene TRBV20-1 combines with J gene TRBJ2-7; 8 positions match TRBD2. From germline, CDR1 is DFQATT and CDR2 SNEGSKA (reference sequence). The CDR3 covers 13 residues. V shed 3 bases, J shed 6 bases, and the junction held 7 bases outside the gene matches. This CDR3 is CSASALAGFEQYF. DNA for the CDR3: TGCAGTGCTAGTGCTCTAGCGGGTTTCGAGCAGTACTTC.

V gene TRBV24-1 combines with J gene TRBJ2-3; 7 bases fit TRBD2. The CDR3 extends over 17 amino acids. With V trimmed by 1 base and J by 2 bases, 8 bases remained unmatched. CDR1 is KGHDR and CDR2 is SFDVKD in the germline V gene. CDR3 nucleotides: TGTGCCACCAGTGATTTCAAGCGGGGTTGGGACACAGATACGCAGTATTTT. It encodes CATSDFKRGWDTDTQYF.

The rearrangement joins TRBV4-2 to TRBJ2-7; 10 nucleotides line up with TRBD2. Germline V gene data show CDR1 as LGHNA and CDR2 as YNFKEQ. The CDR3 is made up of 16 amino acids. V shed 0 bases, J shed 4 bases, and the junction held 6 bases outside the gene matches. The CDR3 loop is CASSQEQREGKYEQYF. CDR3 DNA: TGTGCCAGCAGCCAAGAGCAGCGGGAGGGGAAGTACGAGCAGTACTTC.

The J gene is TRBJ2-3, the V gene TRBV27; 8 bases match TRBD1. The trim removed 6 bases at V and 3 bases at J, leaving 5 bases unmatched. Germline V gives CDR1 MNHEY, CDR2 SMNVEV (reference sequence). The CDR3 is 14 amino acids. CDR3 DNA: TGTGCCAGCAGGCCGGGACAGGCGACAGATACGCAGTATTTT. It translates to CASRPGQATDTQYF.

This chain uses TRBV5-1 with TRBJ2-5; the match to TRBD1 covers 9 bases. Losses at the gene ends were 5 bases for V and 5 bases for J; bases not matched to a gene: 10. Germline-derived CDR1 and CDR2 are SGHRS and YFSETQ. The CDR3 extends over 15 amino acids. CDR3 protein: CASRATGGSTETQYF. In nucleotides, the CDR3 is TGCGCCAGCAGGGCGACAGGGGGTTCGACGGAGACCCAGTACTTC.

The CDR3: CSVEDRGAQTDTQYF. DNA for the CDR3: TGCAGCGTTGAAGATCGGGGGGCGCAGACAGATACGCAGTATTTT. The chain couples TRBV29-1 to TRBJ2-3; weak D call: TRBD2 (7 bases). Looked up from germline, CDR1 is SQVTM and CDR2 is ANQGSEA. The V end lost 0 bases, the J end lost 3 bases, and 13 bases lay between the germline ends. The CDR3 spans 15 residues.

About this clone: Relative to the germline gene, one junction end is altered; a read error may explain this. The gene calls are TRBV5-4 and TRBJ2-7; D not certain. This CDR3 has 13 amino acids. Germline CDR1 is SGHNT and CDR2 is YYREEE (reference sequence). The CDR3 region has the DNA TGTGCCAGCAGGTTGGCTAATTCCTACGAGCAGTACTTC. This codes for CASRLANSYEQYF. Full variable domain (outside the CDR3, taken from reference TRBV5-4 and TRBJ2-7): ETGVTQSPTHLIKTRGQQVTLRCSSQSGHNTVSWYQQALGQGPQFIFQYYREEENGRGNFPPRFSGLQFPNYSSELNVNALELDDSALYLCASRLANSYEQYFGPGTRLTVT.